This TCR beta chain was recorded in a study of T cells after yellow fever vaccination. Using its own MiXCR run on the 5' RACE reads, TCRdb lists one record per CDR3 protein. Of about 73,000 distinct CDR3 sequences listed, around 7% are singletons. This clonotype appeared a few times. The TCR sequence derives from a man younger than 40 who received the YFV17D yellow fever vaccine. The sample in question was CD8+ T cells sorted from PBMCs, obtained on the day of the yellow fever booster vaccination.

The CDR3 sequence: CASTLKEGNEQYF. The CDR3 coding sequence is TGTGCCAGCACCCTTAAGGAGGGGAACGAGCAGTACTTC. This chain connects TRBV27 to TRBJ2-7; TRBD2 might be the D (6 bases). The CDR3 sequence is 13 residues long. The germline V gene has CDR1 MNHEY and CDR2 SMNVEV (reference sequence). With 7 bases removed from V and 5 bases from J, the gap between germline ends came to 15 bases.